The source of this TCR beta chain is a study of control samples from healthy donors and cancer patients. The germline CDR1 and CDR2 sequences are PRHDT and FYEKMQ (reference sequence). Losses at the gene ends were 4 bases for V and 2 bases for J; bases not matched to a gene: 2. The CDR3 sequence is 14 residues long. Libraries were prepared by immunoSEQ multiplex PCR; TCRdb keeps only in-frame clonotypes and omits some of them. The sample lists more than 60,000 clones, 90% occurring once. The sequence was collected from a man aged 55-75 years with colorectal cancer. J is TRBJ1-2 and V is TRBV13; 9 bases are shared with TRBD1. Sequencing was carried out using PBMCs. The DNA for the CDR3 is TGTGCCAGCAGCTCCGGACAGGGGAACTATGGCTACACCTTC. Translated: CASSSGQGNYGYTF.